A selection of T cell receptor beta chains follows, all from one sample in a study of cytomegalovirus exposure and HLA in healthy donors. TCRdb's table, derived via immunoSEQ multiplex PCR, lists solely in-frame clones and lacks some. The sample includes under 200,000 clones, around three quarters of them seen just once. The sequencing input was PBMCs. Receptors originate from a young woman in good health and CMV-seropositive. Each CDR3 is given with its conserved first and last residue. The D gene is left open where the match is weak. The size field is filled for only some rows; it gives once, few, many or a size class.

D gene: -; V gene: TRBV5-1; J gene: TRBJ1-2; clone size: -; CDR3 protein: CASSGENYGYTF; CDR3 DNA: TGCGCCAGCAGCGGGGAGAACTATGGCTACACCTTC
D gene: TRBD1; V gene: TRBV7-2; J gene: TRBJ2-7; clone size: -; CDR3 protein: CASSLEGDRGNEQYF; CDR3 DNA: TGTGCCAGCAGCTTGGAGGGGGACAGGGGGAACGAGCAGTACTTC
D gene: -; V gene: TRBV29-1; J gene: TRBJ1-1; clone size: -; CDR3 protein: CSVAQIEAFF; CDR3 DNA: TGCAGCGTTGCCCAGATTGAAGCTTTCTTT
D gene: TRBD1; V gene: TRBV7-2; J gene: TRBJ1-4; clone size: -; CDR3 protein: CASSPMTGATNEKLFF; CDR3 DNA: TGTGCCAGCAGCCCGATGACAGGGGCAACTAATGAAAAACTGTTTTTT
D gene: -; V gene: TRBV30; J gene: TRBJ1-5; clone size: -; CDR3 protein: CAWSDSYNQPQHF; CDR3 DNA: TGTGCCTGGAGTGACAGTTACAATCAGCCCCAGCATTTT
D gene: -; V gene: TRBV30; J gene: TRBJ2-7; clone size: -; CDR3 protein: CAWTGWAVDEQYF; CDR3 DNA: TGTGCCTGGACAGGGTGGGCGGTGGACGAGCAGTACTTC
D gene: -; V gene: TRBV10-3; J gene: TRBJ1-2; clone size: -; CDR3 protein: CAIRGQQNYGYTF; CDR3 DNA: TGTGCCATCAGAGGACAACAAAACTATGGCTACACCTTC
D gene: TRBD2; V gene: TRBV27; J gene: TRBJ2-7; clone size: -; CDR3 protein: CASSLGLAVHEQYF; CDR3 DNA: TGTGCCAGCAGTTTGGGACTAGCGGTTCACGAGCAGTACTTC
D gene: -; V gene: TRBV30; J gene: TRBJ2-5; clone size: few; CDR3 protein: CAWSDPGLSETQYF; CDR3 DNA: TGTGCCTGGAGTGACCCGGGACTCTCAGAGACCCAGTACTTC
D gene: TRBD2; V gene: TRBV6-5; J gene: TRBJ2-3; clone size: -; CDR3 protein: CASSYTSGGTDTQYF; CDR3 DNA: TGTGCCAGCAGTTACACCAGCGGGGGAACAGATACGCAGTATTTT
D gene: -; V gene: TRBV27; J gene: TRBJ1-5; clone size: -; CDR3 protein: CASSFTRYSNQPQHF; CDR3 DNA: TGTGCCAGCAGTTTCACACGTTATAGCAATCAGCCCCAGCATTTT
D gene: -; V gene: TRBV4-3; J gene: TRBJ2-1; clone size: -; CDR3 protein: CASSQVHERLAVPSSNEQFF; CDR3 DNA: TGCGCCAGCAGCCAAGTCCACGAAAGATTAGCGGTCCCTTCCTCCAATGAGCAGTTCTTC
D gene: TRBD1; V gene: TRBV19; J gene: TRBJ1-1; clone size: -; CDR3 protein: CASSMTGSTEAFF; CDR3 DNA: TGTGCCAGTAGCATGACAGGGAGCACTGAAGCTTTCTTT
D gene: -; V gene: TRBV6-1; J gene: TRBJ1-3; clone size: -; CDR3 protein: CASSEAPRGVLNFGNTIYF; CDR3 DNA: TGTGCCAGCAGTGAAGCGCCTCGGGGAGTTCTGAATTTCGGAAACACCATATATTTT
D gene: -; V gene: TRBV6-5; J gene: TRBJ2-7; clone size: -; CDR3 protein: CASSFSEGPTYEQYF; CDR3 DNA: TGTGCCAGCAGTTTTTCGGAGGGACCGACCTACGAGCAGTACTTC
D gene: TRBD1; V gene: TRBV30; J gene: TRBJ2-7; clone size: -; CDR3 protein: CAWTNRDRGRYEQYF; CDR3 DNA: TGTGCCTGGACAAACCGGGACAGGGGAAGGTACGAGCAGTACTTC
D gene: TRBD2; V gene: TRBV15; J gene: TRBJ2-5; clone size: -; CDR3 protein: CATSIGGGTIQETQYF; CDR3 DNA: TGTGCCACCAGCATCGGGGGGGGGACTATCCAAGAGACCCAGTACTTC
D gene: TRBD2; V gene: TRBV5-1; J gene: TRBJ2-3; clone size: once; CDR3 protein: CASSPSGGYTDTQYF; CDR3 DNA: TGCGCCAGCAGCCCTAGCGGGGGGTACACAGATACGCAGTATTTT
D gene: -; V gene: TRBV29-1; J gene: TRBJ1-3; clone size: few; CDR3 protein: CSVRQKTGSGNTIYF; CDR3 DNA: TGCAGCGTGCGGCAGAAGACAGGCTCTGGAAACACCATATATTTT
D gene: -; V gene: TRBV27; J gene: TRBJ1-4; clone size: -; CDR3 protein: CASSPTPSDERFEKLFF; CDR3 DNA: TGTGCCAGCAGCCCTACGCCCTCCGATGAGCGGTTTGAAAAACTGTTTTTT
D gene: TRBD2; V gene: TRBV5-4; J gene: TRBJ2-7; clone size: -; CDR3 protein: CASSLAPLAGTYEQYF; CDR3 DNA: TGTGCCAGCAGCTTGGCCCCACTAGCGGGGACCTACGAGCAGTACTTC
D gene: TRBD1; V gene: TRBV28; J gene: TRBJ1-6; clone size: -; CDR3 protein: CASIRQGGNSPLHF; CDR3 DNA: TGTGCCAGCATTCGACAGGGTGGAAATTCACCCCTCCACTTT
D gene: TRBD2; V gene: TRBV4-1; J gene: TRBJ2-4; clone size: -; CDR3 protein: CASSQERGLAGQLTKNIQYF; CDR3 DNA: TGCGCCAGCAGCCAAGAAAGGGGACTAGCGGGGCAACTAACCAAAAACATTCAGTACTTC
D gene: -; V gene: TRBV5-1; J gene: TRBJ1-6; clone size: -; CDR3 protein: CASSPQDTNSPLHF; CDR3 DNA: TGCGCCAGCAGTCCTCAGGACACTAATTCACCCCTCCACTTT
D gene: -; V gene: TRBV11-2; J gene: TRBJ2-3; clone size: few; CDR3 protein: CASSPTRGADTQYF; CDR3 DNA: TGTGCCAGCAGCCCAACGCGGGGTGCAGATACGCAGTATTTT
D gene: -; V gene: TRBV7-2; J gene: TRBJ2-5; clone size: -; CDR3 protein: CASSSEPGQETQYF; CDR3 DNA: TGTGCCAGCAGCTCCGAACCGGGGCAAGAGACCCAGTACTTC
D gene: -; V gene: TRBV4-3; J gene: TRBJ2-6; clone size: many; CDR3 protein: CASSQDRGGANVLTF; CDR3 DNA: TGCGCCAGCAGCCAAGACAGGGGTGGGGCCAACGTCCTGACTTTC
D gene: -; V gene: TRBV29-1; J gene: TRBJ2-4; clone size: -; CDR3 protein: CSVGGLAKNIQYF; CDR3 DNA: TGCAGCGTTGGAGGACTAGCCAAAAACATTCAGTACTTC
D gene: TRBD2; V gene: TRBV7-2; J gene: TRBJ2-3; clone size: -; CDR3 protein: CASIRGEEKDTQYF; CDR3 DNA: TGTGCCAGCATCCGGGGGGAGGAAAAAGATACGCAGTATTTT
D gene: -; V gene: TRBV7-2; J gene: TRBJ1-1; clone size: -; CDR3 protein: CASRQTRGNTEAFF; CDR3 DNA: TGTGCCAGCAGGCAAACCCGGGGGAACACTGAAGCTTTCTTT
D gene: -; V gene: TRBV7-2; J gene: TRBJ1-6; clone size: -; CDR3 protein: CASNQESSYNSPLHF; CDR3 DNA: TGTGCCAGCAACCAAGAGAGCTCCTATAATTCACCCCTCCACTTT
D gene: TRBD1; V gene: TRBV5-4; J gene: TRBJ2-3; clone size: -; CDR3 protein: CASSLTGQGRTDTQYF; CDR3 DNA: TGTGCCAGCAGCTTAACGGGACAGGGAAGGACGGATACGCAGTATTTT
D gene: -; V gene: TRBV5-4; J gene: TRBJ1-4; clone size: -; CDR3 protein: CASSLLGGNEKLFF; CDR3 DNA: TGTGCCAGCAGCTTGCTAGGAGGGAATGAAAAACTGTTTTTT
D gene: -; V gene: TRBV4-3; J gene: TRBJ2-5; clone size: -; CDR3 protein: CASSQLHGQETQYF; CDR3 DNA: TGCGCCAGCAGCCAGCTCCACGGGCAAGAGACCCAGTACTTC
D gene: -; V gene: TRBV5-1; J gene: TRBJ2-7; clone size: -; CDR3 protein: CASSLVGGDEQYF; CDR3 DNA: TGCGCCAGCAGCTTAGTAGGAGGGGACGAGCAGTACTTC
D gene: TRBD1; V gene: TRBV6-5; J gene: TRBJ1-2; clone size: -; CDR3 protein: CASKDRVHYGYTF; CDR3 DNA: TGTGCCAGCAAGGACAGGGTACACTATGGCTACACCTTC
D gene: -; V gene: TRBV19; J gene: TRBJ1-5; clone size: -; CDR3 protein: CASSIGRYSNQPQHF; CDR3 DNA: TGTGCCAGTAGTATAGGCCGGTATAGCAATCAGCCCCAGCATTTT
D gene: -; V gene: TRBV9; J gene: TRBJ2-3; clone size: -; CDR3 protein: CASSVIGLLTDTQYF; CDR3 DNA: TGTGCCAGCAGCGTAATCGGACTACTCACAGATACGCAGTATTTT
D gene: -; V gene: TRBV10-3; J gene: TRBJ2-1; clone size: -; CDR3 protein: CAIKVQPYNEQFF; CDR3 DNA: TGTGCCATCAAGGTACAGCCCTACAATGAGCAGTTCTTC
D gene: TRBD1; V gene: TRBV30; J gene: TRBJ1-5; clone size: -; CDR3 protein: CAWRDRGRGQPQHF; CDR3 DNA: TGTGCCTGGAGAGACAGGGGGCGAGGTCAGCCCCAGCATTTT
D gene: -; V gene: TRBV5-1; J gene: TRBJ1-1; clone size: -; CDR3 protein: CASSLVSNTEAFF; CDR3 DNA: TGCGCCAGCAGCTTGGTTAGCAACACTGAAGCTTTCTTT
D gene: -; V gene: TRBV12-5; J gene: TRBJ1-3; clone size: -; CDR3 protein: CASGLGQMDTIYF; CDR3 DNA: TGTGCTAGTGGTTTGGGGCAAATGGACACCATATATTTT
D gene: TRBD2; V gene: TRBV28; J gene: TRBJ2-1; clone size: -; CDR3 protein: CASTLGLAGRNEQFF; CDR3 DNA: TGTGCCAGCACCTTAGGACTAGCGGGGCGGAATGAGCAGTTCTTC
D gene: -; V gene: TRBV27; J gene: TRBJ1-5; clone size: -; CDR3 protein: CASSLTTEGNQPQHF; CDR3 DNA: TGTGCCAGCAGTTTAACGACGGAGGGCAATCAGCCCCAGCATTTT
D gene: -; V gene: TRBV4-1; J gene: TRBJ2-5; clone size: once; CDR3 protein: CASSHPGLIETQYF; CDR3 DNA: TGCGCCAGCAGCCACCCAGGGCTGATAGAGACCCAGTACTTC
D gene: -; V gene: TRBV20-1; J gene: TRBJ1-1; clone size: -; CDR3 protein: CSARALWAFF; CDR3 DNA: TGCAGTGCTAGAGCTCTATGGGCTTTCTTT
D gene: -; V gene: TRBV28; J gene: TRBJ1-1; clone size: -; CDR3 protein: CASSFLGGAGNTEAFF; CDR3 DNA: TGTGCCAGCAGTTTCCTAGGGGGGGCCGGGAACACTGAAGCTTTCTTT
D gene: -; V gene: TRBV5-1; J gene: TRBJ1-2; clone size: once; CDR3 protein: CASSGTTLTAGGYTF; CDR3 DNA: TGCGCCAGCAGCGGAACGACACTTACAGCCGGTGGCTACACCTTC
D gene: -; V gene: TRBV29-1; J gene: TRBJ2-1; clone size: few; CDR3 protein: CSGTEYNEQFF; CDR3 DNA: TGCAGCGGTACAGAGTACAATGAGCAGTTCTTC
D gene: -; V gene: TRBV6-1; J gene: TRBJ1-1; clone size: -; CDR3 protein: CASRWTDLRGTEAFF; CDR3 DNA: TGTGCCAGCAGATGGACTGATCTACGTGGCACTGAAGCTTTCTTT
D gene: TRBD2; V gene: TRBV5-1; J gene: TRBJ2-5; clone size: few; CDR3 protein: CASSPGLAGQETQYF; CDR3 DNA: TGCGCCAGCAGCCCCGGACTAGCGGGGCAAGAGACCCAGTACTTC
D gene: TRBD2; V gene: TRBV28; J gene: TRBJ2-5; clone size: once; CDR3 protein: CASLGLAGIQETQYF; CDR3 DNA: TGTGCCAGCCTCGGACTAGCGGGGATTCAAGAGACCCAGTACTTC
D gene: TRBD1; V gene: TRBV5-4; J gene: TRBJ1-2; clone size: once; CDR3 protein: CASSRLGQGGANYGYTF; CDR3 DNA: TGTGCCAGCAGCCGCCTGGGACAGGGTGGCGCTAACTATGGCTACACCTTC
D gene: -; V gene: TRBV30; J gene: TRBJ2-5; clone size: -; CDR3 protein: CAWSGGETQYF; CDR3 DNA: TGTGCCTGGAGTGGAGGAGAGACCCAGTACTTC
D gene: TRBD1; V gene: TRBV6-5; J gene: TRBJ1-1; clone size: -; CDR3 protein: CASSLSGGITEAFF; CDR3 DNA: TGTGCCAGCAGTTTATCAGGGGGTATTACTGAAGCTTTCTTT